These 10 T cell receptor beta chains share one sample of origin, sequenced in a study of shared clonotypes between healthy human individuals. Using immunoSEQ multiplex PCR, the repertoire was profiled, and TCRdb retains in-frame clones only, with some absent. This table has some 89,000 clones, roughly two thirds appearing once. Input material: memory CD8+ T cells sorted from blood. Sample subset: CD45RO+ cells pooled with CCR7-negative TemRA cells. The receptor source for this set is a young man in good health.

The chain links TRBV27 to TRBJ2-1, with 7 bases aligning to TRBD2. This CDR3 has 11 residues. CDR1 and CDR2 (germline): MNHEY, SMNVEV (reference sequence). In nucleotides, the CDR3 is TGTGTCGCGGGACTATACAATGAGCAGTTCTTC. Protein product: CVAGLYNEQFF.

This clone was found a few times. The chain is built from TRBV7-9 and TRBJ2-5; D possibly corresponds to TRBD2 (6 bases). V lost 0 bases, J lost 5 bases, and 13 bases lay in between. Germline CDR1 SEHNR, CDR2 FQNEAQ (reference sequence). This CDR3 has 15 residues. CDR3 nucleotide sequence: TGTGCCAGCAGCTTAGCAACAGTAGCGGAGGAGACCCAGTACTTC. It is translated as CASSLATVAEETQYF.

J is TRBJ2-7 and V is TRBV5-1; D is undetermined. Trimming removed 0 bases from V and 7 bases from J, with 17 bases in between. CDR3 length: 15 residues. CDR1 is SGHRS, CDR2 YFSETQ, per germline. CDR3 DNA sequence: TGCGCCAGCAGCTTGGTTCCGAGACCCTTGGGTGAGCAGTACTTC. It translates to CASSLVPRPLGEQYF.

The chain links TRBV5-1 to TRBJ2-3; 10 nucleotides match TRBD2. Germline V CDR1 and CDR2: SGHRS, YFSETQ. V gave up 4 bases and J gave up 2 bases; unmatched junction bases: 7. This CDR3 is built from 16 residues. This CDR3 reads CASSPGLADHTDTQYF. The CDR3 DNA sequence: TGCGCCAGCAGCCCCGGACTAGCGGATCACACAGATACGCAGTATTTT.

This sequence joins TRBV7-6 and TRBJ2-7; the D gene is possibly TRBD2 (6 bases). CDR3 length: 16 amino acids. CDR1 is SGHVS and CDR2 is FNYEAQ in the germline V gene. V was pared by 5 bases and J by 2 bases, with 19 bases between. CDR3 amino acids: CASSQRRGSLPYEQYF. Written as DNA, the CDR3 is TGTGCCAGCAGCCAACGGCGGGGATCCCTTCCCTACGAGCAGTACTTC.

The genes are TRBV28 and TRBJ2-3; 7 bases are shared with TRBD2. The CDR3 is 14 amino acids. The V segment lost 3 bases and the J segment 8 bases; nucleotides outside the gene matches: 8. Germline V gene sequence: CDR1 MDHEN, CDR2 SYDVKM. This chain's CDR3 is CASSLPGGAGTQYF. For the CDR3, the DNA is TGTGCCAGCAGTTTGCCGGGAGGAGCGGGTACGCAGTATTTT. Using reference TRBV28 and TRBJ2-3 for the parts outside the CDR3, the full variable domain is DVKVTQSSRYLVKRTGEKVFLECVQDMDHENMFWYRQDPGLGLRLIYFSYDVKMKEKGDIPEGYSVSREKKERFSLILESASTNQTSMYLCASSLPGGAGTQYFGPGTRLTVL.

The table lists this clone with a few counts. The J gene is TRBJ2-7, the V gene TRBV6-1; no definite D call. CDR3 size: 15 residues. Germline CDR1 MNHNS, CDR2 SASEGT. Trimming removed 0 bases at V and 0 bases at J, with 9 bases between. This CDR3 reads CASSEAPSSSYEQYF. The DNA for the CDR3 is TGTGCCAGCAGTGAAGCGCCCAGTTCCTCCTACGAGCAGTACTTC.

The chain employs TRBV21-1 and TRBJ2-7; TRBD1, as called in the table, went unchecked against the DNA. TRBV21-1 is a documented pseudogene. The CDR3 loop spans 16 amino acids. CDR3 nucleotides: TGTGCCAGCAGCAGAGCAGGGGGCCATGGCTCCTACGAGCAGTACTTC. Its protein is CASSRAGGHGSYEQYF.

The chain uses TRBV4-1 and TRBJ2-1, with D unresolved. CDR1 MGHRA and CDR2 YSYEKL come from the germline V gene. The CDR3 length is 16 residues. V lost 2 bases, J lost 0 bases, and 11 bases lay in between. CDR3 loop: CASSQQPKSSYNEQFF. The CDR3 region has the DNA TGCGCCAGCAGCCAACAGCCCAAGAGCTCCTACAATGAGCAGTTCTTC.

The J gene is TRBJ2-2, the V gene TRBV30; D is ambiguous. Germline CDR1 and CDR2: GTSNPN and SVGIG (reference sequence). Trimming shortened V by 1 base and J by 5 bases, and 11 bases separated the two germline ends. The CDR3 is 14 residues long. The CDR3 loop reads CAWSAGMGTGELFF. The CDR3 DNA is TGTGCCTGGAGTGCTGGGATGGGGACCGGGGAGCTGTTTTTT.